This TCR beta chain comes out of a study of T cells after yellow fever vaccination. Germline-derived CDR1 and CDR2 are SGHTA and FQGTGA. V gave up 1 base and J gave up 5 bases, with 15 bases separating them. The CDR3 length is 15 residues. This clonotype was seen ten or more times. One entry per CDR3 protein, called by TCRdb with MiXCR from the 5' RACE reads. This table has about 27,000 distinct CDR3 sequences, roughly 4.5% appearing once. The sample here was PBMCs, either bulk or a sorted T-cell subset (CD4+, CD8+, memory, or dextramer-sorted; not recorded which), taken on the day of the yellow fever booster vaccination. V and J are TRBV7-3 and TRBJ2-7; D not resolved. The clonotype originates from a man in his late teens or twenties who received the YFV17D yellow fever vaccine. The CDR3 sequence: CASSLSGVESDEQYF. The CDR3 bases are TGTGCCAGCAGCTTAAGCGGAGTGGAATCGGACGAGCAGTACTTC.